The entry below gives a single T cell receptor beta chain sequence along with its context. Its antigen is unidentified. The sample is drawn from a study of spatial heterogeneity in lung cancer. On the study more broadly: TCR transcript counts in tumor regions correlated strongly with a T cell module score from matched bulk RNA-seq.

Time point indicated: sample taken at primary tumor resection. Untreated early-stage non-small cell lung cancer patients, around 70 in total, were the donors. The authors sequenced whole RNA from tumor, nontumor lung or frozen PBMC without sorting. The study, taken as a whole, reports: Intratumoral expanded alpha and beta TCR counts were found to track tumor mutation counts.

There are 15 residues in the CDR3. Trimming took 0 bases from V and 3 from J, leaving 9 bases between them. The germline CDR1 and CDR2 sequences are SGHRS and YFSETQ. Via MiXCR, TCRdb re-called the 5' RACE reads, giving one row per CDR3 protein. The data hold 400 to 500 distinct CDR3 sequences, with about a sixth observed a single time. The V gene is TRBV5-1, the J gene TRBJ2-2; D remains ambiguous. This specimen was lung tumor tissue, taken at surgery. This TCR was recovered from a female donor with early-stage non-small cell lung cancer. CDR3 sequence (DNA): TGCGCCAGCAGCTTGGAAGGGCCATACACCGGGGAGCTGTTTTTT. Translated: CASSLEGPYTGELFF.